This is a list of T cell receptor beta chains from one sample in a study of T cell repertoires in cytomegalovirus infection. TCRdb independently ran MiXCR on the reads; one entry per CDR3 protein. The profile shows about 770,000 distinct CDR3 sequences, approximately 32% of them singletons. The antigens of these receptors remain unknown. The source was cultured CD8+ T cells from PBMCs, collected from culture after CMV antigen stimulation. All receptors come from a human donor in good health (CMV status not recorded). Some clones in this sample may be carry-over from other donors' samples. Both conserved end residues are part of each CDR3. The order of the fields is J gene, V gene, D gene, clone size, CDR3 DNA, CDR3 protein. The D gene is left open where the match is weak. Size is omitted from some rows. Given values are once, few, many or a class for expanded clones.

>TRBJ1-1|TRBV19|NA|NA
TGTGCCAGTACCTTTGGACGGAACACTGAAGCTTTCTTT
CASTFGRNTEAFF
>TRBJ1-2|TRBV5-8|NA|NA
TGTGCCAGCAGCCCTGAGACCTATGGCTACACCTTC
CASSPETYGYTF
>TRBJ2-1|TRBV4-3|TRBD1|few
TGCGCCAGCAGCCAGGCGGGACAGGCTAGCGATGAGCAGTTCTTC
CASSQAGQASDEQFF
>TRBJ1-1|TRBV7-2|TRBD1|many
TGTGCCAGCATCTACGCCCCGGGACAGGGGGCGGTTCACACTGAAGCTTTCTTT
CASIYAPGQGAVHTEAFF
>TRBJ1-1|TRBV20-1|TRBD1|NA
TGCAGTGCTAGGGGGATGACAGGGCCGGAAGCTTTCTTT
CSARGMTGPEAFF
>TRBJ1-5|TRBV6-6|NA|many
TGTGCCAGCAGTTACTTACACAGACCGAGTAGCAATCAGCCCCAGCATTTT
CASSYLHRPSSNQPQHF
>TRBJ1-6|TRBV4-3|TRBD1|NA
TGCGCCAGCAGCCAAGAGTCGGACAGGGTATCGCCCCTCCACTTT
CASSQESDRVSPLHF
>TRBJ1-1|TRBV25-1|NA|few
TGTGCCAGCAGTGAATATTTTCAGGGTACTGAAGCTTTCTTT
CASSEYFQGTEAFF
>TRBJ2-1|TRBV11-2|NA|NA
TGTGCCAGCAGCAAAGGCCCCACGGGACTGGTAAACAATGAGCAGTTCTTC
CASSKGPTGLVNNEQFF
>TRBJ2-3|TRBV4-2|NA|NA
TGTGCCAGCAGCCAAGAAAAATTGCTGAGCACAGATACGCAGTATTTT
CASSQEKLLSTDTQYF
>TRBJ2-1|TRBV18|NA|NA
TGTGCCAGCTCACCCCCAGTTCCTGAGCAGTTCTTC
CASSPPVPEQFF
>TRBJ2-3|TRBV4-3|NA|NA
TGCGCCAGCAGCCAAGATTCGTCGGGTTTGGGCACAGATACGCAGTATTTT
CASSQDSSGLGTDTQYF
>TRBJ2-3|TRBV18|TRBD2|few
TGTGCCAGCTCGAGGCTAGCGGACACAGATACGCAGTATTTT
CASSRLADTDTQYF
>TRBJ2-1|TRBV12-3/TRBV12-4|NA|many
TGTGCCAGCAGCCCCTCTGCATCTGAGCAGTTCTTC
CASSPSASEQFF
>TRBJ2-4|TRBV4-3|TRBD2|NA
TGCGCCAGCAGCCAAGATCTAGCGGGGGGGCCGAACATTCAGTACTTC
CASSQDLAGGPNIQYF